This TCR beta chain was retrieved from a study of blood T cell repertoires in COVID-19 (dated by TCRdb to 2020 to 2022). As for the study more broadly: Collaborator samples came from the United States, Italy and Spain and covered acute and convalescent phases of COVID-19. Where available, HLA class I and class II types were taken from metadata supplied by the sample provider and were not determined by assay-based typing. The material from the prospective study consisted of cDNA or gDNA derived from T cells, B-cell-depleted T cells, or PBMCs. Samples came from the ongoing ImmuneRACE study (first 160 participants) plus 1,254 subjects from 6 global collaborators. The repertoires were made available in a free public database intended to serve as a resource for research on the immune response to SARS-CoV-2. The dataset comprised deeply sampled blood TCRbeta repertoires from subjects exposed to, actively infected with, or recovered from COVID-19. Sample metadata almost always included a de-identified subject ID, COVID-19 status, age in years and sex.

As concerns this clone: There is no known antigen for this receptor. The input lacks base qualities; no much larger clone sits a single base away.

General findings and caveats noted by the study authors: How much clinical and demographic metadata was included differed by source and by participant, and the metadata was provided uncurated.

One collaborating source in Seattle enrolled patients during active infection and followed them longitudinally through the course of disease. The collaborating institutions used their own protocols to collect whole blood in K2EDTA tubes. For TCRbeta analysis, collaborator samples were shipped as frozen whole blood, as isolated PBMCs, or as DNA extracted from either sample type. The CDR3 covers 14 residues, taking in both the cysteine and the phenylalanine. The read is trimmed to its CDR3 DNA, 42 bases read in frame from base 1. The germline V gene specifies SGHNT as CDR1 and YENEEA as CDR2. V was cut back by 5 bases and J by 2 bases, leaving a gap of 13 bases between them. TCRbeta CDR3 regions were amplified from genomic DNA by means of the immunoSEQ Assay, a bias-controlled multiplex PCR. For the original study's pipeline: The number of nucleated cells in each sample was estimated by amplification of reference gene primers within the assay. To quantify the absolute abundance of each unique TCRbeta CDR3 rearrangement, sequence reads were collapsed and filtered. For each sample, productive Simpson clonality was calculated by taking the square root of Simpson's diversity index across productive rearrangements. TCRdb obtained this table from immuneACCESS and retained in-frame rearrangements with V and J assigned. These tables miss some clones; where compared with another copy, unresolved V genes account for less than half of the shortfall, and the remainder is unexplained. That table furnishes V, J and clone size, whereas the DNA furnished D and trimming. The sample contains 150,000 or so clones, 80% to 90% of them found a single time. Jointly, the top ten make up about 5.8% of the sample.

The origin of this receptor is a woman between 45 and 60 years old with COVID-19, enrolled during active disease. The rearrangement joined TRBV11-3 to TRBJ2-7; the D gene is perhaps TRBD1, from 6 matching bases. The sequencing sample was made of peripheral blood. The CDR3 corresponds to CASSPGTLAYEQYF. The DNA sequence reads TGTGCCAGCAGCCCCGGGACACTTGCCTACGAGCAGTACTTC.